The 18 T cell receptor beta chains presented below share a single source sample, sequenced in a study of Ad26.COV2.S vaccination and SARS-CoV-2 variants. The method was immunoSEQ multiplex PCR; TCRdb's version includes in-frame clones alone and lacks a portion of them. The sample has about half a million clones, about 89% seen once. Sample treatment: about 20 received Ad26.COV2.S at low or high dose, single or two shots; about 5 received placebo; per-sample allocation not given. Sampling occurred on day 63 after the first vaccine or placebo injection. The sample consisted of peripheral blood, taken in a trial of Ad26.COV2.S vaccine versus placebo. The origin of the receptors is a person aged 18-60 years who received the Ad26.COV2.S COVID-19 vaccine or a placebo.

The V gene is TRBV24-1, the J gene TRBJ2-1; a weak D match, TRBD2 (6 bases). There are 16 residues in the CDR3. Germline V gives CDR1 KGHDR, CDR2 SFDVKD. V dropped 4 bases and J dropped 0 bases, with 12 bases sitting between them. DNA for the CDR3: TGTGCCACCAGTGACCCTGGGACTGACTCCTACAATGAGCAGTTCTTC. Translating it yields CATSDPGTDSYNEQFF.

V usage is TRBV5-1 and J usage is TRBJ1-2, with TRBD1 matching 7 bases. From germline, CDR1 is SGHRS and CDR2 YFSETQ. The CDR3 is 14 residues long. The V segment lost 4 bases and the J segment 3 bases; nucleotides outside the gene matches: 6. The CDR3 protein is CASSPGQTHYGYTF. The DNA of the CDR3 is TGCGCCAGCAGCCCGGGACAGACTCACTATGGCTACACCTTC. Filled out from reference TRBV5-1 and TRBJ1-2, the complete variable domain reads KAGVTQTPRYLIKTRGQQVTLSCSPISGHRSVSWYQQTPGQGLQFLFEYFSETQRNKGNFPGRFSGRQFSNSRSEMNVSTLELGDSALYLCASSPGQTHYGYTFGSGTRLTVV.

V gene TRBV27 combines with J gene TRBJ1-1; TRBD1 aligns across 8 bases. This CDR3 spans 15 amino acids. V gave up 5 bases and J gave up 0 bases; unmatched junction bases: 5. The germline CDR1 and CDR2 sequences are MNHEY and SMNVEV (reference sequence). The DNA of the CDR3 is TGTGCCAGCAGTCCGTACAGGGGGATGAACACTGAAGCTTTCTTT. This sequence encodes CASSPYRGMNTEAFF.

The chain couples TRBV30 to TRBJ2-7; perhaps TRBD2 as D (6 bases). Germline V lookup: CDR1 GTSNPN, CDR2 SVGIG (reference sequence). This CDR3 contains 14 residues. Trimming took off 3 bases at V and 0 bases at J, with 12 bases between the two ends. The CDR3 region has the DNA TGTGCCTGGAGACGGGGGAGGCCCTCCTACGAGCAGTACTTC. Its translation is CAWRRGRPSYEQYF.

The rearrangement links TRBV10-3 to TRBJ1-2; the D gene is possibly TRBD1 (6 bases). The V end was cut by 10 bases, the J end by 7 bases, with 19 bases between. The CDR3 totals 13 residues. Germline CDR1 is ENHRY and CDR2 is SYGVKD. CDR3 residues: CATDATGFGGYTF. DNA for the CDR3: TGTGCCACCGACGCCACAGGGTTTGGTGGCTACACCTTC.

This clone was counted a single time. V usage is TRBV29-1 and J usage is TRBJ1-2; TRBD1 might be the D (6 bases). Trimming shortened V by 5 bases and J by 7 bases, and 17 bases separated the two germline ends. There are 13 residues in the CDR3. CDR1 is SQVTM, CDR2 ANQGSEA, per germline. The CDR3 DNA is TGCAGCGTTAGCGAGGGGGTTCGCATTGGCTACACCTTC. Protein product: CSVSEGVRIGYTF.

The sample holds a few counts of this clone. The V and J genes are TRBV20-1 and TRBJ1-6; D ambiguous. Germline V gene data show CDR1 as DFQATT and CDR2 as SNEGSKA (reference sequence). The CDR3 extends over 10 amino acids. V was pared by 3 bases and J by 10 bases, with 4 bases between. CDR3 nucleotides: TGCAGTGCTAGTGGCTCACCCCTCCACTTT. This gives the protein CSASGSPLHF.

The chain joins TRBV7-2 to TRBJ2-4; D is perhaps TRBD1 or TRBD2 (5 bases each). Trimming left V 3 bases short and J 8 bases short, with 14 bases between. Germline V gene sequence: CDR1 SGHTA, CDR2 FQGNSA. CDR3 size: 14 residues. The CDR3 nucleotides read TGTGCCAGCAGCTTTCCGACAGAAGCGGACATTCAGTACTTC. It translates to CASSFPTEADIQYF.

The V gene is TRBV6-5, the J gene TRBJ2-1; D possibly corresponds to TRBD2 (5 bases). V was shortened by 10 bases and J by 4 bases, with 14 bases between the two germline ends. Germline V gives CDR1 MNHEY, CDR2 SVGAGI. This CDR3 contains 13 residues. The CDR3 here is CAMRSGEYNEQFF. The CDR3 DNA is TGTGCCATGAGGAGTGGGGAGTACAATGAGCAGTTCTTC.

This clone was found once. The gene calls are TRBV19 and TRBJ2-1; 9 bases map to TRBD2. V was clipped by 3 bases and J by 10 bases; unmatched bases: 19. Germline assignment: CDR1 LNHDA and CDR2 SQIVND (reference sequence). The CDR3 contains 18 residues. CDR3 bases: TGTGCCAGTAGTATTTACCCCCCCAGGGCGGGAGGGCTTTGGGAGCAGTTCTTC. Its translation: CASSIYPPRAGGLWEQFF.

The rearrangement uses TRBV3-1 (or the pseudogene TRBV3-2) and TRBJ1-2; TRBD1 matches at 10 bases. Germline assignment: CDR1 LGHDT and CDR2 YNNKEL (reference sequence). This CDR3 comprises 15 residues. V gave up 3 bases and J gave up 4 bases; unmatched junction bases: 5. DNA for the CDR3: TGTGCCAGCAGCCAGTCGACAGGGGGCGTCTATGGCTACACCTTC. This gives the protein CASSQSTGGVYGYTF.

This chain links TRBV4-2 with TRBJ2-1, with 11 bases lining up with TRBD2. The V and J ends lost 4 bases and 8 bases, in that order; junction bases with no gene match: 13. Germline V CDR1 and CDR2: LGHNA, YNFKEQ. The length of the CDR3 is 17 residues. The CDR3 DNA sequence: TGTGCCAGCAGCCGATTAGGAACTAGCGGGAGAAATCATGAGCAGTTCTTC. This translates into CASSRLGTSGRNHEQFF.

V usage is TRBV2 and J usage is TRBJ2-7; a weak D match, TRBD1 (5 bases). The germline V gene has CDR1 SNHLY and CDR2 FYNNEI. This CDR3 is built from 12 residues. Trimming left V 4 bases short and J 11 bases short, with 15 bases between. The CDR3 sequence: CASSVVDGREYF. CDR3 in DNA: TGTGCCAGCAGTGTGGTTGACGGCAGGGAGTACTTC.

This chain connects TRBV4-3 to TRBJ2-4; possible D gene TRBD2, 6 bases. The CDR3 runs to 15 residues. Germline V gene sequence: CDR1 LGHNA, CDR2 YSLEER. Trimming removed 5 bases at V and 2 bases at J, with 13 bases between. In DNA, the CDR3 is TGCGCCAGCAGCTTACAAACTAGCCCCAAAAACATTCAGTACTTC. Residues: CASSLQTSPKNIQYF.

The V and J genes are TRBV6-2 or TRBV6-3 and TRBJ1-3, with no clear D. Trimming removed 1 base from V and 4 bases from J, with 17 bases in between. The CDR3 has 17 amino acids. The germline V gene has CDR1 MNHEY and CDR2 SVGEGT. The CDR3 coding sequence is TGTGCCAGCAGTTACTTAAGATCCCCGTCTATAGGAAACACCATATATTTT. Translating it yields CASSYLRSPSIGNTIYF.

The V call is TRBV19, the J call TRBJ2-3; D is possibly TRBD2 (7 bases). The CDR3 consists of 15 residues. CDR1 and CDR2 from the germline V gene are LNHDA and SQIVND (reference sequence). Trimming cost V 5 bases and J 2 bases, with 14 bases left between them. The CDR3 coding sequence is TGTGCCAGTAGTTTAAGGGGGGGGCCCACAGATACGCAGTATTTT. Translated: CASSLRGGPTDTQYF.

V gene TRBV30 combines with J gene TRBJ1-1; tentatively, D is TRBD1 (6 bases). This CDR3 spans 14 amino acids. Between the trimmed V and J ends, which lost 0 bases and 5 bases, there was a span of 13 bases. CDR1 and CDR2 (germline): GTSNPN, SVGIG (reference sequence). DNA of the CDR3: TGTGCCTGGAGTGTGGGGGGGGCGGCGACTGAAGCTTTCTTT. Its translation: CAWSVGGAATEAFF. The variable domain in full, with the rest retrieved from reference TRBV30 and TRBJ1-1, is SQTIHQWPATLVQPVGSPLSLECTVEGTSNPNLYWYRQAAGRGLQLLFYSVGIGQISSEVPQNLSASRPQDRQFILSSKKLLLSDSGFYLCAWSVGGAATEAFFGQGTRLTVV.

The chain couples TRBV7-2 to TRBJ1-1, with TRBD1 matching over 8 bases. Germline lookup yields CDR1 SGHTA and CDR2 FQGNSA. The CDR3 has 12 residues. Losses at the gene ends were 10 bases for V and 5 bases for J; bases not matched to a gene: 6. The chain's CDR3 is CATLTGGTEAFF. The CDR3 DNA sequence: TGTGCCACCCTAACAGGGGGGACTGAAGCTTTCTTT.